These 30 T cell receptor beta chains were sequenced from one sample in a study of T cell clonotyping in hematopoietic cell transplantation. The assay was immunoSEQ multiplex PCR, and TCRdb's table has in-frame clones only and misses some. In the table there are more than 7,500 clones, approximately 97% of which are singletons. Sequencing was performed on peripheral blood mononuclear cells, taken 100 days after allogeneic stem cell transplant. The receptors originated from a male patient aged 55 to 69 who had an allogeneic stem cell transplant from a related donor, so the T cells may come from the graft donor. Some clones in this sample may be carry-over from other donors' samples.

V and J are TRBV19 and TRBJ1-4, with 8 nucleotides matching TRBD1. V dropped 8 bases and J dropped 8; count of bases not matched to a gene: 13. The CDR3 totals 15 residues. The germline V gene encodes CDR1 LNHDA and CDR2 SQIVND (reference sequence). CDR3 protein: CASARQTGEGEKLFF. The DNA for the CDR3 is TGTGCCAGTGCTAGACAGACAGGGGAGGGAGAAAAACTGTTTTTT.

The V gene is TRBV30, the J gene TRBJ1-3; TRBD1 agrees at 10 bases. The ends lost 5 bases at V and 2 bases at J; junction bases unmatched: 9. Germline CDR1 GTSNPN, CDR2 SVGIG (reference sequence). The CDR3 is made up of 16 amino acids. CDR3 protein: CAWRGQGVSTGNTIYF. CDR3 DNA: TGTGCCTGGCGTGGACAGGGGGTTTCTACTGGAAACACCATATATTTT.

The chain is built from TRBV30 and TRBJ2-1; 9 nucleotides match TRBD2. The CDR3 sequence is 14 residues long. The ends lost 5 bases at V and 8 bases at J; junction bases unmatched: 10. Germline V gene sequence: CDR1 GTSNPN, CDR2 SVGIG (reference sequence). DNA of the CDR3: TGTGCCTGGGAGCGAGGCGGGGGGGGTGATGAGCAGTTCTTC. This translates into CAWERGGGGDEQFF.

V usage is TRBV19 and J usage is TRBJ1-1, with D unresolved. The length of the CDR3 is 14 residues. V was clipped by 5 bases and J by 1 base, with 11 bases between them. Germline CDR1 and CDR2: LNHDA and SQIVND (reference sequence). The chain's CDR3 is CASSGLDANTEAFF. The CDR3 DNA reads TGTGCCAGTAGTGGACTGGACGCGAACACTGAAGCTTTCTTT.

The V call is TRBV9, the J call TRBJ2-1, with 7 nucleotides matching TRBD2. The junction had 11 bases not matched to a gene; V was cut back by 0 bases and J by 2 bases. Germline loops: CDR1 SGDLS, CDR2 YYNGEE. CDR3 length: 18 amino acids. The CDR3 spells CASSVGRLGRGAYNEQFF. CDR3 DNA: TGTGCCAGCAGCGTAGGAAGATTAGGACGGGGGGCCTACAATGAGCAGTTCTTC.

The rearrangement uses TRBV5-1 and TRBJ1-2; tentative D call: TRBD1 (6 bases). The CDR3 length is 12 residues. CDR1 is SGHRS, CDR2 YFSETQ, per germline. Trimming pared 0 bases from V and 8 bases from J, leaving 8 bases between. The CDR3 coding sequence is TGCGCCAGCAGCTTGGCAGGGGAAGGCTACACCTTC. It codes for CASSLAGEGYTF.

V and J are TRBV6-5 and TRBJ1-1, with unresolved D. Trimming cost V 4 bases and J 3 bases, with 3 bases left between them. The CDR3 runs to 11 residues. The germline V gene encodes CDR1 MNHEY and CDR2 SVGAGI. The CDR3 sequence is CASSSHTEAFF. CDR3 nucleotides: TGTGCCAGCAGTTCTCACACTGAAGCTTTCTTT.

CDR3 coding DNA: TGTGCCAGCAGCTTCGGACAGGGTGCCCCAAACACCATATATTTT. It codes for CASSFGQGAPNTIYF. The chain is built from TRBV9 and TRBJ1-3, with 8 bases that match TRBD1. V lost 4 bases, J lost 6 bases, and 9 bases stayed unmatched. Per the germline V gene, CDR1 is SGDLS and CDR2 is YYNGEE. This CDR3 has 15 residues.

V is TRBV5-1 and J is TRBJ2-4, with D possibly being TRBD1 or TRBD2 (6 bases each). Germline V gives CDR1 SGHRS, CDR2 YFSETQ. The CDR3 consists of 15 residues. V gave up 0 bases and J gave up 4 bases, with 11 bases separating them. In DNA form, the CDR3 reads TGCGCCAGCAGCTTGGACGGGGGCACGAAAAACATTCAGTACTTC. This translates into CASSLDGGTKNIQYF.

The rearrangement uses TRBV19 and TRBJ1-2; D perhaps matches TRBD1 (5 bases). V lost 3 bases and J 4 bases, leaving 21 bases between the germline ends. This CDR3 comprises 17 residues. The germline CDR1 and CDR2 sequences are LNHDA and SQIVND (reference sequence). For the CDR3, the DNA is TGTGCCAGTAGTATTAATTTGGGGACCGCAGGCGGCTATGGCTACACCTTC. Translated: CASSINLGTAGGYGYTF.

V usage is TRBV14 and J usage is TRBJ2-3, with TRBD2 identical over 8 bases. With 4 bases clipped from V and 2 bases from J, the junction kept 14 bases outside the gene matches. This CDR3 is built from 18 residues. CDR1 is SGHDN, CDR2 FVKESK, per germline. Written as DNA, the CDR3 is TGTGCCAGCAGCCCGCGACTCTGGAGCGGGGGCATCACAGATACGCAGTATTTT. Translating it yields CASSPRLWSGGITDTQYF. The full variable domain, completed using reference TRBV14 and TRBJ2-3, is EAGVTQFPSHSVIEKGQTVTLRCDPISGHDNLYWYRRVMGKEIKFLLHFVKESKQDESGMPNNRFLAERTGGTYSTLKVQPAELEDSGVYFCASSPRLWSGGITDTQYFGPGTRLTVL.

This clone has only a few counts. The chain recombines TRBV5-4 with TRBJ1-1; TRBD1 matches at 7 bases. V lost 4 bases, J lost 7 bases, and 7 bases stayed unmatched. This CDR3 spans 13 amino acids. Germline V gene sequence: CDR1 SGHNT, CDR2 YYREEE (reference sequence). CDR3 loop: CASSATGNHEAFF. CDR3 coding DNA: TGTGCCAGCAGCGCGACAGGGAATCATGAAGCTTTCTTT. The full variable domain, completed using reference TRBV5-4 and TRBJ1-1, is ETGVTQSPTHLIKTRGQQVTLRCSSQSGHNTVSWYQQALGQGPQFIFQYYREEENGRGNFPPRFSGLQFPNYSSELNVNALELDDSALYLCASSATGNHEAFFGQGTRLTVV.

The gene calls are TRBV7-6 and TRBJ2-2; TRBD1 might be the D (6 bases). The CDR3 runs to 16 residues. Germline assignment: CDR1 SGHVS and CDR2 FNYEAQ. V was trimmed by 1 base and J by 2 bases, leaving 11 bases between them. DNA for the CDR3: TGTGCCAGCAGCTTAGTTTTGGGGGCCAACACCGGGGAGCTGTTTTTT. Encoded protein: CASSLVLGANTGELFF.

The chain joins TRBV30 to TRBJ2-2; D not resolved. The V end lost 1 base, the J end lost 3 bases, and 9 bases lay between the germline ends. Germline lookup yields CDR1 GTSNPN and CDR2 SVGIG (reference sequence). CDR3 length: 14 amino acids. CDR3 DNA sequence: TGTGCCTGGAGTGCCAGGCAGTACACCGGGGAGCTGTTTTTT. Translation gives CAWSARQYTGELFF.

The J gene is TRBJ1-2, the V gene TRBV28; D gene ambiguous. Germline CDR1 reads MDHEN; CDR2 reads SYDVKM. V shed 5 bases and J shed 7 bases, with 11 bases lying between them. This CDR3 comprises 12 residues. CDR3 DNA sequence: TGTGCCAGCAGTAAGCCCCCTTTTGGCTACACCTTC. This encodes CASSKPPFGYTF.

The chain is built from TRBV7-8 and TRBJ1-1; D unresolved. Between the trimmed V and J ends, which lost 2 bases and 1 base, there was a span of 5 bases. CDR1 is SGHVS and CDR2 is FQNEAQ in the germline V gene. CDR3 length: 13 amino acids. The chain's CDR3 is CASSLNTNTEAFF. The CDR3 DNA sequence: TGTGCCAGCAGCTTAAACACGAACACTGAAGCTTTCTTT.

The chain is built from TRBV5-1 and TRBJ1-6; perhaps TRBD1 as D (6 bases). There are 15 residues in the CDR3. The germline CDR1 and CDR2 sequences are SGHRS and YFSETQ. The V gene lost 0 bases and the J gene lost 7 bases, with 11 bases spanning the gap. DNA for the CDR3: TGCGCCAGCAGCTTGGTGCAGGGGCCCAATTCACCCCTCCACTTT. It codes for CASSLVQGPNSPLHF. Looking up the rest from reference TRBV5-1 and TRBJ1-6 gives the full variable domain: KAGVTQTPRYLIKTRGQQVTLSCSPISGHRSVSWYQQTPGQGLQFLFEYFSETQRNKGNFPGRFSGRQFSNSRSEMNVSTLELGDSALYLCASSLVQGPNSPLHFGNGTRLTVT.

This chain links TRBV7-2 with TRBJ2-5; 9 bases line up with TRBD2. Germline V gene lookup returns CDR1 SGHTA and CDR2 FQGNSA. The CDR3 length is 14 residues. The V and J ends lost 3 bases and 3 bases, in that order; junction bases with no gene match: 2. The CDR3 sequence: CASSFQRGEETQYF. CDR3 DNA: TGTGCCAGCAGCTTCCAGCGGGGGGAAGAGACCCAGTACTTC.

This CDR3 is CASSYGTGGTEAFF. The CDR3, as DNA: TGTGCCAGCAGCTATGGGACAGGGGGAACTGAAGCTTTCTTT. The rearrangement joins TRBV7-9 to TRBJ1-1, with 11 bases matching TRBD1. Germline-derived CDR1 and CDR2 are SEHNR and FQNEAQ (reference sequence). CDR3 length: 14 residues. V gave up 4 bases and J gave up 5 bases; unmatched junction bases: 3. The whole variable domain, remainder taken from reference TRBV7-9 and TRBJ1-1, is DTGVSQNPRHKITKRGQNVTFRCDPISEHNRLYWYRQTLGQGPEFLTYFQNEAQLEKSRLLSDRFSAERPKGSFSTLEIQRTEQGDSAMYLCASSYGTGGTEAFFGQGTRLTVV.

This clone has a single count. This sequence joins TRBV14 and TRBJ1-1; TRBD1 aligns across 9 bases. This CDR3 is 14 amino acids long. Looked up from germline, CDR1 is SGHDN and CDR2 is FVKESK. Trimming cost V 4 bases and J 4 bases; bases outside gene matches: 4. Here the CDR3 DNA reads TGTGCCAGCAGCCGACAGGGGGGGGTCACTGAAGCTTTCTTT. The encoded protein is CASSRQGGVTEAFF.

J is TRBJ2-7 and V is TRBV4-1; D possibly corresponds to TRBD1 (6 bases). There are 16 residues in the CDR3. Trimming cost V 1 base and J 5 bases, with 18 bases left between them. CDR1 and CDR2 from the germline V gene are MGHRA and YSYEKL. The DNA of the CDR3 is TGCGCCAGCAGCCAAGTGGGGGCCAGGGGCTTCGACGAGCAGTACTTC. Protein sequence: CASSQVGARGFDEQYF.

CDR3 sequence: CASSFAGRGAAGYTF. Here the CDR3 DNA reads TGTGCCAGCAGTTTCGCCGGAAGAGGGGCCGCGGGCTACACCTTC. J is TRBJ1-2 and V is TRBV28; TRBD1 is a possible D gene (5 bases). Germline CDR1 reads MDHEN; CDR2 reads SYDVKM. CDR3 length equals 15 residues. V was clipped by 3 bases and J by 8 bases, with 19 bases between them.

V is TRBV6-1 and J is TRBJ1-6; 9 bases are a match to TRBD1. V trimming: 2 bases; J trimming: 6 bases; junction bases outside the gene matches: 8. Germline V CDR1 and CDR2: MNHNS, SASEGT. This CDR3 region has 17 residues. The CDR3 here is CASSETGTGPLNSPLHF. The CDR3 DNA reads TGTGCCAGCAGTGAAACTGGGACAGGGCCCCTTAATTCACCCCTCCACTTT.

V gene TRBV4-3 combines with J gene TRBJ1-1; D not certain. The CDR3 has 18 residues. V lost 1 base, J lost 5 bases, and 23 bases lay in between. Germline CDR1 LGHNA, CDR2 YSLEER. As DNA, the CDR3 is TGCGCCAGCAGCCAAGGTATCAGGTCCTCTCAAACACTGACTGAAGCTTTCTTT. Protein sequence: CASSQGIRSSQTLTEAFF.

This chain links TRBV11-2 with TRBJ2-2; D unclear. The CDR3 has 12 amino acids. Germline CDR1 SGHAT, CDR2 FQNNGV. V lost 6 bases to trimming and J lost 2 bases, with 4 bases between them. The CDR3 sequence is CASRSNTGELFF. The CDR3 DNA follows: TGTGCCAGCAGATCAAACACCGGGGAGCTGTTTTTT. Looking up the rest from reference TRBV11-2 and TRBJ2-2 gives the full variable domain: EAGVAQSPRYKIIEKRQSVAFWCNPISGHATLYWYQQILGQGPKLLIQFQNNGVVDDSQLPKDRFSAERLKGVDSTLKIQPAKLEDSAVYLCASRSNTGELFFGEGSRLTVL.

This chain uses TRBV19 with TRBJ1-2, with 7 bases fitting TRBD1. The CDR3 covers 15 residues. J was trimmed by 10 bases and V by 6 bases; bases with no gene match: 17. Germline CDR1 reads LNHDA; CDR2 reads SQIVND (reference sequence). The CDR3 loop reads CASSTGQVDSGDYTF. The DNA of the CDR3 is TGTGCCAGTAGCACCGGACAGGTCGACTCAGGGGACTACACCTTC.

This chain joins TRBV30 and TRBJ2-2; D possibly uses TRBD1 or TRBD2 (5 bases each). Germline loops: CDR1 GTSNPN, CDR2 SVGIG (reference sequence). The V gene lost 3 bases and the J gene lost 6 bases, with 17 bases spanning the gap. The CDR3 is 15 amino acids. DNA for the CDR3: TGTGCCTGGAGGCGCCCAGGGAGTTATCCCGGGGAGCTGTTTTTT. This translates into CAWRRPGSYPGELFF.

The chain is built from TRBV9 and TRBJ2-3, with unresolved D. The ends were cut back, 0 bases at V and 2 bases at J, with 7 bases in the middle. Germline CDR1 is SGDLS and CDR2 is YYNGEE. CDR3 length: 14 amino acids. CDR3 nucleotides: TGTGCCAGCAGCGTAGTAGGCTCCACAGATACGCAGTATTTT. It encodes CASSVVGSTDTQYF. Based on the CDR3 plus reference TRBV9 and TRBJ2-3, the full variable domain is DSGVTQTPKHLITATGQRVTLRCSPRSGDLSVYWYQQSLDQGLQFLIQYYNGEERAKGNILERFSAQQFPDLHSELNLSSLELGDSALYFCASSVVGSTDTQYFGPGTRLTVL.

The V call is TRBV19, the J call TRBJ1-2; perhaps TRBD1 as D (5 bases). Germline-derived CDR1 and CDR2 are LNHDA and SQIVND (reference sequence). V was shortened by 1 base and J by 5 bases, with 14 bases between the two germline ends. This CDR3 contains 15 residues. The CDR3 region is CASSIGEGHRYGYTF. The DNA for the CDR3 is TGTGCCAGTAGTATAGGGGAAGGACATCGGTATGGCTACACCTTC.

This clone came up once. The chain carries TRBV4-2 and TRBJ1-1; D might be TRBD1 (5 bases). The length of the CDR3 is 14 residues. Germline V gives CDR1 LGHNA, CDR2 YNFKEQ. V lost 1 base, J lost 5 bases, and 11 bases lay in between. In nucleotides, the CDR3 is TGTGCCAGCAGCCAAGGTCCTCGGGGGACTGAAGCTTTCTTT. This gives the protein CASSQGPRGTEAFF.